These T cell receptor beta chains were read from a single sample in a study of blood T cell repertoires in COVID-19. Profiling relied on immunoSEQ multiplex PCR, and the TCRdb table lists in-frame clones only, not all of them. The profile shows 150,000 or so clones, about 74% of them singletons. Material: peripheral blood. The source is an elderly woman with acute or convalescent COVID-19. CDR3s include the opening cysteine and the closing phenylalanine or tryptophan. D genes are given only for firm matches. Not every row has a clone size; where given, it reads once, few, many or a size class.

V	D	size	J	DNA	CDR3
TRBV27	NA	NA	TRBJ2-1	TGTGCCAGCAGTCAACAGGGACATTTGGGGAAGCAGTTCTTC	CASSQQGHLGKQFF
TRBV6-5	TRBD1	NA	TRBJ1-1	TGTGCCAGCAGTCGACCAGGACAGGTAGATGAAGCTTTCTTT	CASSRPGQVDEAFF
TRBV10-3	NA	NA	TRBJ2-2	TGTGCCATCAGTGAGAGCCTTGCGGGAAGTTCCGGGGAGCTGTTTTTT	CAISESLAGSSGELFF
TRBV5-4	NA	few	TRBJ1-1	TGTGCCAGCAGCTTGCCGGGGGGTAGTAAGAACACTGAAGCTTTCTTT	CASSLPGGSKNTEAFF
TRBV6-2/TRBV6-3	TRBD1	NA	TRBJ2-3	TGTGCCAGCAGTTACTCGAGTGGGGGGACAGGAACAGATACGCAGTATTTT	CASSYSSGGTGTDTQYF
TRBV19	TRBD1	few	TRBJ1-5	TGTGCCAGTAGGGCCCCCGGGACAGGGGAGGGTCAGCCCCAGCATTTT	CASRAPGTGEGQPQHF
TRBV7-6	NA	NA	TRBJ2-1	TGTGCCAGCGCGACAGGGACTTCCAGCCAGGAGAGTGAGAATGAGCAGTTCTTC	CASATGTSSQESENEQFF
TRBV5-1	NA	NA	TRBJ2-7	TGCGCCAGCAGCTTGTCAGGGGCGGGCTACGAGCAGTACTTC	CASSLSGAGYEQYF
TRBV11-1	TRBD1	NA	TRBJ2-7	TGTGCCAGCAGCCTGGCAGGGGGACCCTACGAGCAGTACTTC	CASSLAGGPYEQYF
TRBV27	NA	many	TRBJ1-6	TGTGCCAGCAGTCCGGAGGACTGGTCCTATAATTCACCCCTCCACTTT	CASSPEDWSYNSPLHF
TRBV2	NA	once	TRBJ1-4	TGTGCCAGCGGCAGGGCTGAAAATGAAAAACTGTTTTTT	CASGRAENEKLFF
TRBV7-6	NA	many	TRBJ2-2	TGTGCCAGCAGCTCACGTACAGGGAACACCGGGGAGCTGTTTTTT	CASSSRTGNTGELFF
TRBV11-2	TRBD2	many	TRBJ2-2	TGTGCCAGCAGCTCCTACGGACTAGCCGGGGAGCTGTTTTTT	CASSSYGLAGELFF
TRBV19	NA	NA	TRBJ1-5	TGTGCCAGTAGTATAGGCGTAAATCAGCCCCAGCATTTT	CASSIGVNQPQHF
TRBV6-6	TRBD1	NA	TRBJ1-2	TGTGCCAGCACGATTGACAGGGCTGGCTACACCTTC	CASTIDRAGYTF
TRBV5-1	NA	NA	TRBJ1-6	TGCGCCAGCAGCTTCGGGAATTCACCCCTCCACTTT	CASSFGNSPLHF
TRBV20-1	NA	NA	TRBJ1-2	TGCAGTGCCCGGACAGTCTATGGCTACACCTTC	CSARTVYGYTF
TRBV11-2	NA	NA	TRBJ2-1	TGTGCCAGCAGCTCTAGCTCCTACAATGAGCAGTTCTTC	CASSSSSYNEQFF
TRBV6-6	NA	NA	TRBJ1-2	TGTGCCAGCAGAAGGACTAACGAGGGCTACACCTTC	CASRRTNEGYTF
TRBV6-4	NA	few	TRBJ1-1	TGTGCCAGCACCCCCCCGAGGAGGACGAACACTGAAGCTTTCTTT	CASTPPRRTNTEAFF
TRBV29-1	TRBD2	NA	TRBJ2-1	TGCAGCGTCGTAACTAGCGGGAGGGCGCAGTTCTTC	CSVVTSGRAQFF
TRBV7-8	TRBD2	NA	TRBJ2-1	TGTGCCAGCAGCTCGTTGGTTCTAGCGGGACCCCTCGGTGAGCAGTTCTTC	CASSSLVLAGPLGEQFF
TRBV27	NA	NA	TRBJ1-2	TGTGCCAGCAGTGATACGACAGAGCCCTACTATGGCTACACCTTC	CASSDTTEPYYGYTF
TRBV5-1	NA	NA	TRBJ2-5	TGCGCCAGCAGCCTCTTAGCAGGGGAAGAGACCCAGTACTTC	CASSLLAGEETQYF
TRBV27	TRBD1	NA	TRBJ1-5	TGTGCCAGCAGTCCCTTGGGACAGAACAATCAGCCCCAGCATTTT	CASSPLGQNNQPQHF
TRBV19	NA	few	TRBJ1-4	TGTGCCAGTAGTATCCCCTTCACCGGGAATGAAAAACTGTTTTTT	CASSIPFTGNEKLFF
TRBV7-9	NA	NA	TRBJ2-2	TGTGCCAGCAGCAAAGCGACTCGGGGGACCGGGGAGCTGTTTTTT	CASSKATRGTGELFF
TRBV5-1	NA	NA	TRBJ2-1	TGCGCCAGTTCTAGCGAACCCGGAGCTCACAATGAGCAGTTCTTC	CASSSEPGAHNEQFF
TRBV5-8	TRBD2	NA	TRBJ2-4	TGTGCCAACCGCCCCGGACTAGCGGGACGAGTTGGCAAAAACATTCAGTACTTC	CANRPGLAGRVGKNIQYF
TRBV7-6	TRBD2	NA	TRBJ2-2	TGTGCCAGCAGCTTGGGACTAGCGGCAACCGGGGAGCTGTTTTTT	CASSLGLAATGELFF